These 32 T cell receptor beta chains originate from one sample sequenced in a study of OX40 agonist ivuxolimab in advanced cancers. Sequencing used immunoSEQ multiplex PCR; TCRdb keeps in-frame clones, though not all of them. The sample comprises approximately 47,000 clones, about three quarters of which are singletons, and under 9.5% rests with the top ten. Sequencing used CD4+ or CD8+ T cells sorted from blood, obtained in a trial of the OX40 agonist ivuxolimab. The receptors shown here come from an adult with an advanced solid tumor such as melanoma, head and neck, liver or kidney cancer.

For the CDR3, the DNA is TGCGCCAGCAGCGCCTTATCCAGGGATTCTGAAGCTTTCTTT. Amino acids: CASSALSRDSEAFF. The V and J genes are TRBV5-1 and TRBJ1-1, with a possible D match to TRBD1 (5 bases). Germline-derived CDR1 and CDR2 are SGHRS and YFSETQ. V was cut by 4 bases and J by 6 bases, with 16 bases left in between. The CDR3 extends over 14 amino acids.

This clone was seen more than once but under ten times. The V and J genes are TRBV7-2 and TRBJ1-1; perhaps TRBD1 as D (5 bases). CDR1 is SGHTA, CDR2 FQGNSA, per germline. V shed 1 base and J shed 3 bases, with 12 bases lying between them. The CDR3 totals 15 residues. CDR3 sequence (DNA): TGTGCCAGCAGCTTAGACGGGACGGCGGACACTGAAGCTTTCTTT. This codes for CASSLDGTADTEAFF.

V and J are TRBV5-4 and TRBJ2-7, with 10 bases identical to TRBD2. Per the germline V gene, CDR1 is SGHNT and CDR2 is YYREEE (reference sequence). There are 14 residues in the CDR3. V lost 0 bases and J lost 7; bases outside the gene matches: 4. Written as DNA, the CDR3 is TGTGCCAGCAGCTTGGGACTAGCGGGCGGAGAGCAGTACTTC. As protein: CASSLGLAGGEQYF.

This CDR3 is CASVPLAVAGVETQYF. CDR3 DNA sequence: TGTGCCAGCGTTCCACTAGCAGTAGCGGGAGTTGAGACCCAGTACTTC. The chain joins TRBV2 to TRBJ2-5; 9 bases are a match to TRBD2. There are 16 residues in the CDR3. Germline CDR1 is SNHLY and CDR2 is FYNNEI. V was pared by 8 bases and J by 5 bases, with 15 bases of the junction left unmatched. Full variable domain (remainder filled in from reference TRBV2 and TRBJ2-5): EPEVTQTPSHQVTQMGQEVILRCVPISNHLYFYWYRQILGQKVEFLVSFYNNEISEKSEIFDDQFSVERPDGSNFTLKIRSTKLEDSAMYFCASVPLAVAGVETQYFGPGTRLLVL.

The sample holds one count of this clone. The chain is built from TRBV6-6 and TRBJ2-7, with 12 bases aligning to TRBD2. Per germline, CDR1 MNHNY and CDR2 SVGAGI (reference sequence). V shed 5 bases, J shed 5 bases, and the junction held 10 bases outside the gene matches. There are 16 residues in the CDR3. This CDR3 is CASSLLAGGPVHEQYF. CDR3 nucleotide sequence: TGTGCCAGCAGTCTACTAGCGGGAGGTCCAGTCCACGAGCAGTACTTC.

The CDR3 DNA reads TGTGCCAGCAGCTTATGGGGGGGAAGTCTGGATACGCAGTATTTT. It specifies CASSLWGGSLDTQYF. This chain connects TRBV7-2 to TRBJ2-3; 7 bases fit TRBD2. The length of the CDR3 is 15 residues. Germline CDR1 SGHTA, CDR2 FQGNSA. J lost 6 bases, V lost 2 bases, and 8 bases had no gene match.

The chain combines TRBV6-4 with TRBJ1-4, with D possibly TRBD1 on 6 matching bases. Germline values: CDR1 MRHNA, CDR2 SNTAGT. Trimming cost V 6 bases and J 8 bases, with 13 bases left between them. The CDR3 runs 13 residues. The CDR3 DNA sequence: TGTGCCAGCAGCCGGGACACAGGGGAAAAACTGTTTTTT. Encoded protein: CASSRDTGEKLFF.

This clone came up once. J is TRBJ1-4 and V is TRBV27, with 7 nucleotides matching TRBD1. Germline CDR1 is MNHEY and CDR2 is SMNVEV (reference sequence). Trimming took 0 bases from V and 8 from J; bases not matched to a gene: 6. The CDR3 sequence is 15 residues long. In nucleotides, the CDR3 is TGTGCCAGCAGTTTATCGCAGGGGGGGAAGGAAAAACTGTTTTTT. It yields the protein CASSLSQGGKEKLFF.

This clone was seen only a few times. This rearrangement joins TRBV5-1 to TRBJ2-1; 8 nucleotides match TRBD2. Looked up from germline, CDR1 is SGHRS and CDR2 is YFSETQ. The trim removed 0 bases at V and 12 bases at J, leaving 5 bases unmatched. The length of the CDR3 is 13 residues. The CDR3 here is CASSLEASGWQFF. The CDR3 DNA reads TGCGCCAGCAGCTTGGAGGCTAGCGGGTGGCAGTTCTTC.

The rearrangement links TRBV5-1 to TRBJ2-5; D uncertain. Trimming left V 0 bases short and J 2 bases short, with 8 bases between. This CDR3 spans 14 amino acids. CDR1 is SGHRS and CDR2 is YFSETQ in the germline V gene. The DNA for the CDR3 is TGCGCCAGCAGCTTGGGGGGTAGGCAAGAGACCCAGTACTTC. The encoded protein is CASSLGGRQETQYF.

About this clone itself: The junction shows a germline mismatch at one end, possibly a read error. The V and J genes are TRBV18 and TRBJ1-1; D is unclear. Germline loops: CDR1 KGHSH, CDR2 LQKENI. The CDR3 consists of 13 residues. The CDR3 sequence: CASSPTPNAEAFF. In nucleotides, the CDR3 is TGTGCCAGCTCACCTACCCCGAACGCTGAAGCTTTCTTT.

The CDR3 DNA sequence: TGCGCCAGCAGCCAGCAGCGTGCCCCCTACGAGCAGTACTTC. Protein: CASSQQRAPYEQYF. J is TRBJ2-7 and V is TRBV4-3; D is ambiguous. This CDR3 contains 14 residues. The V gene lost 3 bases and the J gene lost 2 bases, with 11 bases spanning the gap. Germline loops: CDR1 LGHNA, CDR2 YSLEER.

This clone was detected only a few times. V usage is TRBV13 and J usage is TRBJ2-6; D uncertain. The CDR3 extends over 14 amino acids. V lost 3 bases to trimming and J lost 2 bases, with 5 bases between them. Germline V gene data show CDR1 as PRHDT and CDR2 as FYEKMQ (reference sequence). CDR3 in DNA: TGTGCCAGCAGCTTTGGGGCTGGGGCCAACGTCCTGACTTTC. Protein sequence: CASSFGAGANVLTF.

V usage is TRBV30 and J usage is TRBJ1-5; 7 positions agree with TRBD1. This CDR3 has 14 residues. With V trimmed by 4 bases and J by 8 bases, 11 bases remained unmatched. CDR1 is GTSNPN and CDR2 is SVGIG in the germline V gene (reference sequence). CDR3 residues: CAWNRGPRREPQHF. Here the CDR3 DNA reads TGTGCCTGGAACAGGGGTCCCAGGCGAGAGCCCCAGCATTTT.

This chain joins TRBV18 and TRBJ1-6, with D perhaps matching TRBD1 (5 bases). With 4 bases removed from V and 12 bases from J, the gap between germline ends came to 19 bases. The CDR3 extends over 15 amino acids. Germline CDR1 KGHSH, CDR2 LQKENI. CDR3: CASSLNSGPTEPLHF. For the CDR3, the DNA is TGTGCCAGCTCACTCAATTCGGGACCGACAGAACCCCTCCACTTT.

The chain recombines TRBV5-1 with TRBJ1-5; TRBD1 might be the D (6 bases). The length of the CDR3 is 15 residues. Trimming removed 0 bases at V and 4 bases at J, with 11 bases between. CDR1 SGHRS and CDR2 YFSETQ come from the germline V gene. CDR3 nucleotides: TGCGCCAGCAGCTTGGAGGGGGGCTCGAATCAGCCCCAGCATTTT. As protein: CASSLEGGSNQPQHF.

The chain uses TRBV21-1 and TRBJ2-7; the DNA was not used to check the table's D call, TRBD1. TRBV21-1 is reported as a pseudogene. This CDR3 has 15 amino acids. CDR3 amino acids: CASSKTGTGRCEQYF. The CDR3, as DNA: TGTGCCAGCAGCAAGACCGGGACAGGAAGGTGCGAGCAGTACTTC.

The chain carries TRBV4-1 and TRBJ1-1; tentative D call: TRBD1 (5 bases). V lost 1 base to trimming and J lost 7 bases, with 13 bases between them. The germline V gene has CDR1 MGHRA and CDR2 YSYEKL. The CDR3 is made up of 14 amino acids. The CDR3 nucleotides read TGCGCCAGCAGCCAAGTCGGGACTGATGATGAAGCTTTCTTT. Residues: CASSQVGTDDEAFF.

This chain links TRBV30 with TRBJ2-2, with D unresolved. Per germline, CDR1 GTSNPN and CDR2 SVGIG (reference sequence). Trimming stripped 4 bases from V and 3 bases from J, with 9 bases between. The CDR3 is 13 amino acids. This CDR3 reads CAWTGQHTGELFF. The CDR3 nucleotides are TGTGCCTGGACCGGGCAGCACACCGGGGAGCTGTTTTTT.

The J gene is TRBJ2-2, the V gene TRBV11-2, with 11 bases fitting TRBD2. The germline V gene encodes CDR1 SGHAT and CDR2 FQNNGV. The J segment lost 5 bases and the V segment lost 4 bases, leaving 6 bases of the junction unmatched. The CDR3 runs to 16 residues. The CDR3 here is CASSSLAGGGTGELFF. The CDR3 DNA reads TGTGCCAGCAGCTCGCTAGCGGGAGGTGGGACCGGGGAGCTGTTTTTT.

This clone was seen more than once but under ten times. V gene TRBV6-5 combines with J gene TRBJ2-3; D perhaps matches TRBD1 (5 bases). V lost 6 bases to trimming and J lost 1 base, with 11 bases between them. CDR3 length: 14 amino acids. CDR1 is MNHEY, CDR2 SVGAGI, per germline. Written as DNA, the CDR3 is TGTGCCAGCAGAAAAGGGGTAGGCACAGATACGCAGTATTTT. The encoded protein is CASRKGVGTDTQYF.

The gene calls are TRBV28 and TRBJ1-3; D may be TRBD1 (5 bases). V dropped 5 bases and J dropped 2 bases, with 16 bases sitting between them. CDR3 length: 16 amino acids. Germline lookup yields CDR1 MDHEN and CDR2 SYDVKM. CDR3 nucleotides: TGTGCCAGCAGTCCCGGGGGTGGCACTACTGGAAACACCATATATTTT. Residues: CASSPGGGTTGNTIYF.

The CDR3 bases are TGCAGCGTTGGGGGGGCCCAAGGGGATGAGCAGTTCTTC. This codes for CSVGGAQGDEQFF. V and J are TRBV29-1 and TRBJ2-1; D possibly matches TRBD1 or TRBD2 (6 bases each). The germline V and J ends were trimmed by 4 bases and 8 bases, with 15 bases remaining between them. Germline CDR1 and CDR2: SQVTM and ANQGSEA. The length of the CDR3 is 13 residues.

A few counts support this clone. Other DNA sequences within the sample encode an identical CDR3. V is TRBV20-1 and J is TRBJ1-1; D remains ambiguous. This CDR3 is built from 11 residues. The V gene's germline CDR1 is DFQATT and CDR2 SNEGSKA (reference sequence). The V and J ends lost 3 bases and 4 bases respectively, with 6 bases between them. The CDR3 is CSASWGTEAFF. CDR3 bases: TGCAGTGCTAGTTGGGGCACTGAAGCTTTCTTT.

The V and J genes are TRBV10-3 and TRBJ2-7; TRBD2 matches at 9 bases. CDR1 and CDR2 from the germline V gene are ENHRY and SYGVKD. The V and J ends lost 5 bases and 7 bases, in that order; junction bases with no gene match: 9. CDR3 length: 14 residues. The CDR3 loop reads CAISITGTSREQYF. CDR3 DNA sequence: TGTGCCATCAGTATTACCGGGACTAGCAGGGAGCAGTACTTC.

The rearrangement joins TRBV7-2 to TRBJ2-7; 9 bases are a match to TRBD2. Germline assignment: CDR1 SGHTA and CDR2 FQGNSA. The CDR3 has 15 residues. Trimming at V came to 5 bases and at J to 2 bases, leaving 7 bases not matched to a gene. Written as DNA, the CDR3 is TGTGCCAGCAGCGTTAGTCCTAGCGGGACCTACGAGCAGTACTTC. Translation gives CASSVSPSGTYEQYF.

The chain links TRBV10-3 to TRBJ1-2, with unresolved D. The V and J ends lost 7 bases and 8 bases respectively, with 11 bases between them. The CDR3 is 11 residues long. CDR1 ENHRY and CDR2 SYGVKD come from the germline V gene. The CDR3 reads CAITKGTGYTF. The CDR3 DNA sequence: TGTGCCATCACAAAGGGAACCGGCTACACCTTC.

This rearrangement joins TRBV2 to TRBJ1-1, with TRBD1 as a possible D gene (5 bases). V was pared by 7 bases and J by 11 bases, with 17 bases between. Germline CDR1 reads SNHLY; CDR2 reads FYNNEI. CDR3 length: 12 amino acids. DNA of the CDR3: TGTGCCAGCAAAGTAATGGGGGAGCGGGCTTTCTTT. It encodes CASKVMGERAFF.

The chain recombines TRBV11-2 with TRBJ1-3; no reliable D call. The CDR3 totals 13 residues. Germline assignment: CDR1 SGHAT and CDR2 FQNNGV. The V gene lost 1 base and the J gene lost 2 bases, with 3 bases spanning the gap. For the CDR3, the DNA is TGTGCCAGCAGCTTAGGGGCTGGAAACACCATATATTTT. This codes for CASSLGAGNTIYF.

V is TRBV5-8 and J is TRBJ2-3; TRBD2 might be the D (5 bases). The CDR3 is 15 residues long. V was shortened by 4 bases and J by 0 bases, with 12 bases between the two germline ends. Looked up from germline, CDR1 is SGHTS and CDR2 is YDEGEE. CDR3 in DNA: TGTGCCAGCAGCATCGGCCGGACTAGCACAGATACGCAGTATTTT. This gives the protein CASSIGRTSTDTQYF.

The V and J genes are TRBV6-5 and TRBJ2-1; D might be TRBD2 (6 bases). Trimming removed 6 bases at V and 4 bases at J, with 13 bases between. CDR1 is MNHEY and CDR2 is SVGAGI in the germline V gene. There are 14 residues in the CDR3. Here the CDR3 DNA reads TGTGCCAGCAGCCCTGGGACTGCTTACAATGAGCAGTTCTTC. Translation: CASSPGTAYNEQFF.

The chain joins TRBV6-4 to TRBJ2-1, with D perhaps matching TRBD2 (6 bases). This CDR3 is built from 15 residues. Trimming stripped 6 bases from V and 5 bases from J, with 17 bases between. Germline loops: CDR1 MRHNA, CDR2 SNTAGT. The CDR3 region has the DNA TGTGCCAGCAGCCGCGACTGGGGGGAACACAATGAGCAGTTCTTC. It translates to CASSRDWGEHNEQFF.